The T cell receptor beta chain described here comes from a study of vaccination effects on CD4 cells after COVID-19. Study information: Two-dose vaccination with either BNT162b2 or mRNA-1273 was given to the participants. General observations from the study: Sampling in the study covered few convalescent patients and included no early post-infection timepoints.

This clone has more than one count but fewer than ten. The target antigen is unknown. Between the trimmed V and J ends, which lost 7 bases and 4 bases, there was a span of 14 bases. This CDR3 contains 14 residues. Looked up from germline, CDR1 is ENHRY and CDR2 is SYGVKD. Measured with immunoSEQ multiplex PCR; TCRdb has only the in-frame clones, and not every one. Here the sample spans about 63,000 clones, roughly 75% being singletons. After expansion with viral peptide pools in the ViraFEST assay, antigen-specific CD4+ T cells were sequenced. With 9 to 11 days of culture completed, CD4+ T cells were isolated. In the vaccine recipients, nucleocapsid antibodies were negative and there was no prior SARS-CoV-2 infection. Researchers reported culturing a few million PBMC in each well, adding roughly 10 IU/ml IL-2 and about 9.5 ug/ml peptides. Researchers swapped half the medium for IL-2 medium on both days 3 and 7.

The sequences come from CD4+ T cells from PBMCs cultured with HCoV-OC43 spike peptides, collected before COVID-19 vaccination. Subset of the sample: HCoV-OC43 spike overlapping peptide pool stimulation. The TCR sequence derives from a human donor who received a COVID-19 vaccine. The genes are TRBV10-3 and TRBJ2-1; D remains ambiguous. CDR3 sequence: CAIKTDIGYNEQFF. CDR3 nucleotide sequence: TGTGCCATCAAGACCGATATAGGATACAATGAGCAGTTCTTC.